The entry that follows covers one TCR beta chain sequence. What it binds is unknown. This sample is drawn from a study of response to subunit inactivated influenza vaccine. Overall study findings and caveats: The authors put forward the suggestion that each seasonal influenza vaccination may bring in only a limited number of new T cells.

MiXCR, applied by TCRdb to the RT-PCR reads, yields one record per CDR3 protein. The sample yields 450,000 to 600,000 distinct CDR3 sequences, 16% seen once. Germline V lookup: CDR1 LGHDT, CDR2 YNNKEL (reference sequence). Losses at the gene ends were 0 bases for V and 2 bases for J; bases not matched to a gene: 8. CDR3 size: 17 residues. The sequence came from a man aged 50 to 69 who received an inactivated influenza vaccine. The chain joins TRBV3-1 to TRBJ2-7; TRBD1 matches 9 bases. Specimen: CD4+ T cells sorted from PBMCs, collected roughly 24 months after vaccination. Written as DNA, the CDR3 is TGTGCCAGCAGCCAAGATAGTGGGGACAGGGCTCCCTACGAGCAGTACTTC. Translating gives CASSQDSGDRAPYEQYF.